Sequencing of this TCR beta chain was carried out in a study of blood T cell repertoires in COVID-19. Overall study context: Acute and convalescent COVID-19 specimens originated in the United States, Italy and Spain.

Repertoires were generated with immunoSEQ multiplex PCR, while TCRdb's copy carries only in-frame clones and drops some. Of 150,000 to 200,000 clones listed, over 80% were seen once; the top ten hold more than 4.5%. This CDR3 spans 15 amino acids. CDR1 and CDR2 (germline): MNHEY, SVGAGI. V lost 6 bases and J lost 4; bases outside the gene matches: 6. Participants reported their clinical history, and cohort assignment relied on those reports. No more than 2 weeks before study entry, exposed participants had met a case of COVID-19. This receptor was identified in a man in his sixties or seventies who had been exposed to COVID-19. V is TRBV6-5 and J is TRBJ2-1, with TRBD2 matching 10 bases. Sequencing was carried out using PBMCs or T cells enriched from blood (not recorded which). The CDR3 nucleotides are TGTGCCAGCAGGCCAAGCGGGGGGGAATACAATGAGCAGTTCTTC. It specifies CASRPSGGEYNEQFF.